The sequence of this T cell receptor (beta chain) was determined in a study of T cell changes during pregnancy in multiple sclerosis (dated by TCRdb to the late 2010s). With regard to the full study: The study examined how the T cell repertoire changed over the course of pregnancy in women with multiple sclerosis.

Receptor libraries were prepared by the immunoSEQ multiplex PCR assay. As stored in TCRdb, this immuneACCESS dataset retains in-frame rearrangements with V and J assigned. A fraction of the clones does not appear; measured against another copy, unresolved V genes explain less than half of the discrepancy, and the remainder lacks a known reason. Across this sample there are approximately 130,000 clones, with roughly 95% seen only once. Jointly, the top ten make up less than 0.55% of the sample. On this clone: This receptor's antigen is unknown. Base quality data are lacking; no much larger clone is found one base away.

CDR1 and CDR2, looked up from the germline V gene, are SNHLY and FYNNEI. From the cysteine up to the phenylalanine, the CDR3 has a length of 14 residues. The retained sequence is limited to the CDR3, 42 bases, with the frame set at the first base. V is pared back by 6 bases and J by 4 bases, with 13 bases lying between the germline termini. Sample: peripheral blood, taken after pregnancy. The receptor chain draws on TRBV2 and TRBJ2-1; the D gene is not confidently resolved. This receptor was identified in a female donor with multiple sclerosis, enrolled in a pregnancy study. The CDR3 here reads CASRAEWLYNEQFF. The DNA is as follows: TGTGCCAGCAGGGCGGAGTGGTTATACAATGAGCAGTTCTTC.